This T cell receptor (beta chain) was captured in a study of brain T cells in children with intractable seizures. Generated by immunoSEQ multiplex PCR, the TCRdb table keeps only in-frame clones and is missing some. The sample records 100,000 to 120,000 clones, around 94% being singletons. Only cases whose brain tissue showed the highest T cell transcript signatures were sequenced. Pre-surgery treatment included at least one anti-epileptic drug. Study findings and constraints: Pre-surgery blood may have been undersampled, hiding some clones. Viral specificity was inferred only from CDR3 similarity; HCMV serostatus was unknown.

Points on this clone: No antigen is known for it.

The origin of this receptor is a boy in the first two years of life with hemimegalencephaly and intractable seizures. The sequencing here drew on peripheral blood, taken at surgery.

CDR3 DNA: TGTGCCAGCAGCTTAGGGGTCAATCAGCCCCAGCATTTT. Translated, it gives CASSLGVNQPQHF. This chain links TRBV11-2 with TRBJ1-5; no clear D. The CDR3 runs 13 residues. Deletions cut 1 base from V and 3 bases from J, with 4 bases between. Germline V gene lookup returns CDR1 SGHAT and CDR2 FQNNGV.